This T cell receptor (beta chain) was identified during a study of T cells in Graves' hyperthyroidism and ophthalmopathy. Points from the study as a whole: Separating ophthalmopathy from stable hyperthyroidism was achieved by a 13 V-J model. The model anticipated ophthalmopathy a median approximately 6.7 months pre-onset.

The sample, blood from the first hyperthyroidism diagnosis, precedes any ophthalmopathy symptoms. This clonotype occurred a few times. Antigen specificity is unknown. Amplified regions were TCR beta CDR3 sequences from RNA transcripts. HTBI primers drove first-round RT-PCR of the TCR CDR3. Each CDR3 protein gets one entry after TCRdb re-called the multiplex PCR reads with MiXCR. The data hold roughly 360,000 distinct CDR3 sequences, with around an eighth observed a single time. CDR1 and CDR2 (germline): MNHEY, SVGAGI. The CDR3 covers 14 residues. V dropped 2 bases and J dropped 7; count of bases not matched to a gene: 7.

This clonotype was sampled from a man aged 30 to 45 with Graves' hyperthyroidism that later progressed to Graves' ophthalmopathy. The chain is built from TRBV6-5 and TRBJ2-5; 7 positions match TRBD1. The sample comprised blood. CDR3 amino acids: CASSYGTVRGTQYF. The DNA for the CDR3 is TGTGCCAGCAGTTACGGGACAGTCCGAGGGACCCAGTACTTC.